This T cell receptor beta chain originates from a study of control samples from healthy donors and cancer patients. V was pared by 1 base and J by 10 bases, with 12 bases of the junction left unmatched. The germline CDR1 and CDR2 sequences are SGHAT and FQNNGV. CDR3 size: 16 residues. Generated by immunoSEQ multiplex PCR, the TCRdb table keeps only in-frame clones and is missing some. Of 150,000 to 200,000 clones in the sample, just over 85% were seen once. This clonotype was sampled from a young man in good health. The sample consisted of blood. The gene calls are TRBV11-2 and TRBJ2-1; the match to TRBD2 covers 8 bases. Written as DNA, the CDR3 is TGTGCCAGCAGCTTAGCATTAGCGGGGCCCCAAGGCGAGCAGTTCTTC. Its protein is CASSLALAGPQGEQFF.